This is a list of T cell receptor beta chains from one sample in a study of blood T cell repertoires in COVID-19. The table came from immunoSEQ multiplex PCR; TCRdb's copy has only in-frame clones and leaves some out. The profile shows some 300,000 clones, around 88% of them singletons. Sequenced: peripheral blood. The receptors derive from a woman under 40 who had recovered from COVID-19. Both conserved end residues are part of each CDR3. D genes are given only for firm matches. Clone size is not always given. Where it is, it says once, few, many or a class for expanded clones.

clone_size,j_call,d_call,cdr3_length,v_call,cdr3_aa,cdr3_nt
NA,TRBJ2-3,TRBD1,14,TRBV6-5,CASSYGTGRNTQYF,TGTGCCAGCAGTTACGGGACAGGGAGGAATACGCAGTATTTT
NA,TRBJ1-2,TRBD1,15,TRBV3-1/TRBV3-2,CASSHWDRVGYGYTF,TGTGCCAGCAGCCATTGGGACAGGGTGGGATATGGCTACACCTTC
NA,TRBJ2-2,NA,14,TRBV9,CASSSRQSTGELFF,TGTGCCAGCAGCTCACGACAGTCCACCGGGGAGCTGTTTTTT
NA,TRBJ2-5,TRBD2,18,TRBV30,CAWRSWGSGGTGRETQYF,TGTGCCTGGAGATCATGGGGTAGCGGGGGAACTGGAAGGGAGACCCAGTACTTC
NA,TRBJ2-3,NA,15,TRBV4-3,CASSQESLSTDTQYF,TGCGCCAGCAGCCAAGAATCCTTAAGCACAGATACGCAGTATTTT
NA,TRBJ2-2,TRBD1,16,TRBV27,CASSLNDRGDTGELFF,TGTGCCAGCAGTTTAAACGACAGGGGGGACACCGGGGAGCTGTTTTTT
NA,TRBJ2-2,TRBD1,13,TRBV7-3,CASSPGGTGELFF,TGTGCCAGCAGCCCAGGGGGCACCGGGGAGCTGTTTTTT
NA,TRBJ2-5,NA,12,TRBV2,CASGRVGETQYF,TGTGCCTCGGGCAGGGTCGGGGAGACCCAGTACTTC
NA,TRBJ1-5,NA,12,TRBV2,CASTTVDQPQHF,TGTGCCAGCACAACGGTGGATCAGCCCCAGCATTTT
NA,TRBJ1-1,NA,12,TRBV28,CASNVNGESAFF,TGTGCCAGCAACGTTAATGGAGAGTCGGCTTTCTTT
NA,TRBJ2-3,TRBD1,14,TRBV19,CASSIRQGADTQYF,TGTGCCAGTAGTATCCGGCAGGGGGCAGATACGCAGTATTTT
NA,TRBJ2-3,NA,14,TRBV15,CATSRDQRADTQYF,TGTGCCACCAGCAGAGATCAAAGAGCAGATACGCAGTATTTT
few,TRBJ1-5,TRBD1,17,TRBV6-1,CASSGTWTGGGNQPQHF,TGTGCCAGCAGTGGGACCTGGACAGGGGGAGGTAATCAGCCCCAGCATTTT
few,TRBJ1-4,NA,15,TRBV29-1,CSVANHGGRDEKLFF,TGCAGCGTTGCAAACCACGGGGGGCGGGATGAAAAACTGTTTTTT
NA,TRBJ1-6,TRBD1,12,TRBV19,CASTGGRSPLHF,TGTGCCAGTACAGGGGGAAGATCACCCCTCCACTTT
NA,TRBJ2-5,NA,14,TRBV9,CASSAGDGGETQYF,TGTGCCAGCAGCGCCGGAGACGGTGGAGAGACCCAGTACTTC
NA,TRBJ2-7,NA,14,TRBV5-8,CASSLGRRTYEQYF,TGTGCCAGCAGCTTGGGCAGGAGGACCTACGAGCAGTACTTC
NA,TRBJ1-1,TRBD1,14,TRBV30,CAWRQQGDVAEAFF,TGTGCCTGGAGACAACAGGGGGACGTCGCTGAAGCTTTCTTT
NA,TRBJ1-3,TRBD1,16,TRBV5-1,CASSLGMTGHGNTIYF,TGCGCCAGCAGCTTGGGCATGACAGGGCACGGAAACACCATATATTTT
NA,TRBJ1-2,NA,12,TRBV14,CASSLSRAGYTF,TGTGCCAGCAGCTTATCGAGGGCGGGCTACACCTTC
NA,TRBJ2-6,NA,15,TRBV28,CASISRASGANVLTF,TGTGCCAGCATTTCTCGAGCCTCTGGGGCCAACGTCCTGACTTTC
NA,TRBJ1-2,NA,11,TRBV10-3,CAISSPDGYTF,TGTGCCATCAGCTCCCCGGATGGCTACACCTTC
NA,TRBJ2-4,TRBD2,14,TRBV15,CATSRDPGGNIQYF,TGTGCCACCAGCAGAGATCCGGGGGGAAACATTCAGTACTTC